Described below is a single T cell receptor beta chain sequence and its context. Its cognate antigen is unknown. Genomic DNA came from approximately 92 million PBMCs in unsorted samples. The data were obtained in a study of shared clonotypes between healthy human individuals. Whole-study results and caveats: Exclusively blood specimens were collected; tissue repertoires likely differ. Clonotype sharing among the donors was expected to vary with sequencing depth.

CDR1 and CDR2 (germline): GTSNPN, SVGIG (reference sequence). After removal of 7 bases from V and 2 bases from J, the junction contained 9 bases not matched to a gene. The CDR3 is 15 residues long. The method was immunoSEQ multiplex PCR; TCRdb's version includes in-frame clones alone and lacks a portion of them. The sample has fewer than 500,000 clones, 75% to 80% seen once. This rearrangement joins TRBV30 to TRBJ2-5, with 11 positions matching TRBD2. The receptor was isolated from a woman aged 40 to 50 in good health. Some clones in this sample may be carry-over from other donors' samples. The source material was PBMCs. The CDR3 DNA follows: TGTGCCTCCTCCGGGACTAGCGGCCTACAAGAGACCCAGTACTTC. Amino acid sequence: CASSGTSGLQETQYF.